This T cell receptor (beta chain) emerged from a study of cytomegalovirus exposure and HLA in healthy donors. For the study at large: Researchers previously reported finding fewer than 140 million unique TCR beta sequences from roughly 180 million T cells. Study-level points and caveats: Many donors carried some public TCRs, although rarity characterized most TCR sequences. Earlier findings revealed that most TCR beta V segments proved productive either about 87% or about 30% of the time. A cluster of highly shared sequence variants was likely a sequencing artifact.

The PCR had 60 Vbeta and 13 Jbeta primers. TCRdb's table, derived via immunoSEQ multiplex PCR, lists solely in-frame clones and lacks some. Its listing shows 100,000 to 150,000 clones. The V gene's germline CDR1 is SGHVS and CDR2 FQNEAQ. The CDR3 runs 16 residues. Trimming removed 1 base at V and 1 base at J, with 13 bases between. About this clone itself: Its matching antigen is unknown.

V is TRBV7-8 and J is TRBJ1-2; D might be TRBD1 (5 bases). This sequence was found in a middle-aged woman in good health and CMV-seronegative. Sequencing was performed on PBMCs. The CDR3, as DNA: TGTGCCAGCAGCTTAGGTTGGACACGAAATAACTATGGCTACACCTTC. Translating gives CASSLGWTRNNYGYTF. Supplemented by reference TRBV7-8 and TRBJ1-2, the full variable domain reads GAGVSQSPRYKVAKRGQDVALRCDPISGHVSLFWYQQALGQGPEFLTYFQNEAQLDKSGLPSDRFFAERPEGSVSTLKIQRTQQEDSAVYLCASSLGWTRNNYGYTFGSGTRLTVV.